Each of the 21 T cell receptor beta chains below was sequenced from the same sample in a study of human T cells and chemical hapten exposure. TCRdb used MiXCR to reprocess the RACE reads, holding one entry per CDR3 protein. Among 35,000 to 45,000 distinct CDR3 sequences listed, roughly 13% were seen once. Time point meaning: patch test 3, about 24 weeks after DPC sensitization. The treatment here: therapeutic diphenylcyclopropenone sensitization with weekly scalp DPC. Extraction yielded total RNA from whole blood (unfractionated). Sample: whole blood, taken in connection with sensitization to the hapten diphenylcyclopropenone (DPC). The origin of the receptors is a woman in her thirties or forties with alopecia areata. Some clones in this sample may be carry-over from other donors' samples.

This chain's CDR3 is CASSSPGQGREAFF. CDR3 sequence (DNA): TGCGCCAGCAGCTCTCCGGGACAGGGGAGAGAAGCTTTCTTT. The rearrangement links TRBV5-1 to TRBJ1-1; 10 nucleotides line up with TRBD1. The CDR3 totals 14 residues. Trimming cost V 3 bases and J 8 bases; bases outside gene matches: 7. Germline lookup yields CDR1 SGHRS and CDR2 YFSETQ.

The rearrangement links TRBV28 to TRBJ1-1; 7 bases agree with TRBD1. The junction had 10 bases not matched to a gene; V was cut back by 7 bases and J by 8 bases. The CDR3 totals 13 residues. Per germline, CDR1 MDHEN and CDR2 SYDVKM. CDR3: CASNKQGRREAFF. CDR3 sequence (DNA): TGTGCCAGCAATAAACAGGGGAGGCGAGAAGCTTTCTTT.

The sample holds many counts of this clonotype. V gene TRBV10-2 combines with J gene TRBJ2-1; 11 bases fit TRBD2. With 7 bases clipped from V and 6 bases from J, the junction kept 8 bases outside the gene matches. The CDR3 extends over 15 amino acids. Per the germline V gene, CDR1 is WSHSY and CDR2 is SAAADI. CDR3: CASTSLAGASNEQFF. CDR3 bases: TGCGCCAGCACCTCACTAGCGGGGGCCTCCAATGAGCAGTTCTTC.

The CDR3 is CATQGQGQPQHF. CDR3 DNA: TGTGCCACTCAGGGGCAGGGTCAGCCCCAGCATTTT. J is TRBJ1-5 and V is TRBV10-3, with D possibly matching TRBD1 (6 bases). Germline-derived CDR1 and CDR2 are ENHRY and SYGVKD. Trimming shortened V by 10 bases and J by 6 bases, and 13 bases separated the two germline ends. This CDR3 spans 12 amino acids.

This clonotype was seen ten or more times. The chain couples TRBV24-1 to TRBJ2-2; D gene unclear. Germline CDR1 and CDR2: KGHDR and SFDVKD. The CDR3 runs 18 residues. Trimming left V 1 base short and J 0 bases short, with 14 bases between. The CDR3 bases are TGTGCCACCAGTGATTTTGGTGCTGGGTTATCGAACACCGGGGAGCTGTTTTTT. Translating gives CATSDFGAGLSNTGELFF.

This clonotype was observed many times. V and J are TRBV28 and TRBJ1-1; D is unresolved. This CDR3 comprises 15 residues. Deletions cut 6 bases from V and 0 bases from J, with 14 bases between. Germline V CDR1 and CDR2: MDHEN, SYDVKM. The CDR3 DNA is TGTGCCAGCAGGGCCTTGGCCCAATTGAACACTGAAGCTTTCTTT. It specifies CASRALAQLNTEAFF.

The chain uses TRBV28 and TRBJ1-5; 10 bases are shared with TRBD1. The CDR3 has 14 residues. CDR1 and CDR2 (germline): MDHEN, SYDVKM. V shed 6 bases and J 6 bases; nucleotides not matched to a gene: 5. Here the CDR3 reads CASRSDRGFQPQHF. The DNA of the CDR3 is TGTGCCAGCAGGTCGGACAGGGGGTTTCAGCCCCAGCATTTT. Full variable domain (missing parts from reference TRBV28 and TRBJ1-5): DVKVTQSSRYLVKRTGEKVFLECVQDMDHENMFWYRQDPGLGLRLIYFSYDVKMKEKGDIPEGYSVSREKKERFSLILESASTNQTSMYLCASRSDRGFQPQHFGDGTRLSIL.

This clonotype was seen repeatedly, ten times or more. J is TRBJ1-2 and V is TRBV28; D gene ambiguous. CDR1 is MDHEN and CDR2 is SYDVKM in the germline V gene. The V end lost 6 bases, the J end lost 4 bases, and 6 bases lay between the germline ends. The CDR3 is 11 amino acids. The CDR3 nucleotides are TGTGCCAGCAGCAAGGGCTATGGCTACACCTTC. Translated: CASSKGYGYTF.

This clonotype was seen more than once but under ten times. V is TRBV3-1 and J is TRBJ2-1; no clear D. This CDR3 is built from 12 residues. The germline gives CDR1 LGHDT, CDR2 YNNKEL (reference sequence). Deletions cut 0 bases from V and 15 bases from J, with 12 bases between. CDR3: CASSQDGSLRFF. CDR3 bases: TGTGCCAGCAGCCAAGACGGCTCGCTAAGGTTCTTC.

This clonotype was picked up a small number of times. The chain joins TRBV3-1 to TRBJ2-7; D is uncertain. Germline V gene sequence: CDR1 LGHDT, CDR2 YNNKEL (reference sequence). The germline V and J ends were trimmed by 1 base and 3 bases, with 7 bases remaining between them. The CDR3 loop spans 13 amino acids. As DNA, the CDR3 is TGTGCCAGCAGCCAAGCTGACGGCTACGAGCAGTACTTC. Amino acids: CASSQADGYEQYF.

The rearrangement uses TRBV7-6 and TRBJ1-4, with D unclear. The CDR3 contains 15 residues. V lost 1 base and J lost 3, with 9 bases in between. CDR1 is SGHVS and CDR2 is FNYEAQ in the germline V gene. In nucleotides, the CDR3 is TGTGCCAGCAGCTTAGAGGGCCTTTCTAATGAAAAACTGTTTTTT. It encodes CASSLEGLSNEKLFF.

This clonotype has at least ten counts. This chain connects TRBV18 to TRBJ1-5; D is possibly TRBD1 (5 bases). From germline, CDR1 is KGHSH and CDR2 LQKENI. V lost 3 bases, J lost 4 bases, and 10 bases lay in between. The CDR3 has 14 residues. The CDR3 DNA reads TGTGCCAGCTCACCTGGTGGGGGGAATCAGCCCCAGCATTTT. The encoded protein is CASSPGGGNQPQHF.

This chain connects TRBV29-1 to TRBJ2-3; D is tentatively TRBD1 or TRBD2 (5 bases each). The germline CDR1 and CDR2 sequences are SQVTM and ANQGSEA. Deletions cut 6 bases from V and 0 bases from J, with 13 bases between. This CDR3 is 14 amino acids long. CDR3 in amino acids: CSVGASESTDTQYF. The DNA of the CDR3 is TGCAGCGTCGGGGCCAGCGAAAGCACAGATACGCAGTATTTT.

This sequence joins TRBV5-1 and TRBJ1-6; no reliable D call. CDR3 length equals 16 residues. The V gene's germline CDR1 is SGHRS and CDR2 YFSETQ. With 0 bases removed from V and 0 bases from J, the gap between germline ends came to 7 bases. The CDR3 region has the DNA TGCGCCAGCAGCTTGGCCGGGAGCTCCTATAATTCACCCCTCCACTTT. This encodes CASSLAGSSYNSPLHF.

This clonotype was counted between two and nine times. The CDR3, as DNA: TGTGCCAGCTCACCACCCGGGGCCTCCAACTATGGCTACACCTTC. Its protein product is CASSPPGASNYGYTF. The rearrangement links TRBV18 to TRBJ1-2; D might be TRBD1 (5 bases). The CDR3 has 15 residues. The V gene's germline CDR1 is KGHSH and CDR2 LQKENI. Trimming shortened V by 0 bases and J by 2 bases, and 10 bases separated the two germline ends.

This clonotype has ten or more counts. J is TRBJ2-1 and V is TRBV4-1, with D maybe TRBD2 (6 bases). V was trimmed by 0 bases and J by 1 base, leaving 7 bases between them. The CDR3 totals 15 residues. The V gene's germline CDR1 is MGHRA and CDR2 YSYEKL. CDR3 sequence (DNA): TGCGCCAGCAGCCAAGATGGGGGGTCCTACAATGAGCAGTTCTTC. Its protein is CASSQDGGSYNEQFF.

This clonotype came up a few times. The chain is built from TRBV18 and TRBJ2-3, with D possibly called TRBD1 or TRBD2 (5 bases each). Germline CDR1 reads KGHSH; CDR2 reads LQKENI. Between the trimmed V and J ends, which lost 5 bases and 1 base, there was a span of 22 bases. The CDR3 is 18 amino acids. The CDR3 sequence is CASSLTGRTTHGTDTQYF. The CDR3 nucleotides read TGTGCCAGCTCATTAACGGGACGTACGACTCATGGCACAGATACGCAGTATTTT.

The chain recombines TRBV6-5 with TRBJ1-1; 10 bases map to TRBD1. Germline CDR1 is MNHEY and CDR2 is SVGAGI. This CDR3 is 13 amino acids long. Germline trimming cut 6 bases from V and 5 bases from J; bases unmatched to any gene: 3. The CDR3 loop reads CASSRDRGTEAFF. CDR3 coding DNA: TGTGCCAGCAGCCGGGACAGGGGTACTGAAGCTTTCTTT.

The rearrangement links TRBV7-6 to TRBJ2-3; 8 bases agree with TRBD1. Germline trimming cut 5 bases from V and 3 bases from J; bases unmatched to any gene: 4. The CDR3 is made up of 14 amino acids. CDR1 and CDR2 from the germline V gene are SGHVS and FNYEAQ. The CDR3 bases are TGTGCCAGCAGCCAGGACAGGGTGACAGATACGCAGTATTTT. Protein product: CASSQDRVTDTQYF.

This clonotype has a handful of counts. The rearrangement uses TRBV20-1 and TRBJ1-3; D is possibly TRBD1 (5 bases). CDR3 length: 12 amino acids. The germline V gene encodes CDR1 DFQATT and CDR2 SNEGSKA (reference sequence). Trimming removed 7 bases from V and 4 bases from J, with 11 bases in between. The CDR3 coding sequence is TGCAGTGGGGCGGGGGACGGAAACACCATATATTTT. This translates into CSGAGDGNTIYF.

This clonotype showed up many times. The CDR3 protein is CSVEIEDRGDEKLFF. In DNA form, the CDR3 reads TGCAGCGTTGAAATTGAGGACAGGGGAGATGAAAAACTGTTTTTT. This chain links TRBV29-1 with TRBJ1-4; 9 nucleotides line up with TRBD1. The CDR3 has 15 amino acids. The V gene end was trimmed by 2 bases and the J gene end by 6 bases; junction bases not matched to a gene: 7. Looked up from germline, CDR1 is SQVTM and CDR2 is ANQGSEA.